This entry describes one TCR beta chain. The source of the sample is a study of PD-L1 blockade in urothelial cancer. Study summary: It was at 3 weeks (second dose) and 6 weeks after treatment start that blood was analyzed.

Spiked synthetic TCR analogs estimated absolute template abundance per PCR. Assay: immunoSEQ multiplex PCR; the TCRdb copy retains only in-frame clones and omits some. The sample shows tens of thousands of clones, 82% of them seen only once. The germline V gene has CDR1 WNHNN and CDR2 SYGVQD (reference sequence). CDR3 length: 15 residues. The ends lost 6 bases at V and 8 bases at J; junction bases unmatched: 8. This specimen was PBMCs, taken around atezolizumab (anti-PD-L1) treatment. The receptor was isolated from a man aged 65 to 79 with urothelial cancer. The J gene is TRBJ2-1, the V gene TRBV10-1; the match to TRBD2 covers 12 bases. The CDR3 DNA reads TGCGCCAGCAGCCCCGTGACTAGCGGGAGTGATGAGCAGTTCTTC. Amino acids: CASSPVTSGSDEQFF.